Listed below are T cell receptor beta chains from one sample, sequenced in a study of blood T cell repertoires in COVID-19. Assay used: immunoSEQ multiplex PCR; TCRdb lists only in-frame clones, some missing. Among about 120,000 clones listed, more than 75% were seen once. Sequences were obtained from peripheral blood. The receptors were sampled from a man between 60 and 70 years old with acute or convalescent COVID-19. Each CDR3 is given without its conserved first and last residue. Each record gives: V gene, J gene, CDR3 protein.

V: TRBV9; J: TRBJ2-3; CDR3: ASSVEGDTQY
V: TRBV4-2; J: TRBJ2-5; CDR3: ASSQGTSGSYGQETQY
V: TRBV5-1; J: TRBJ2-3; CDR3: ASSVLDTQY
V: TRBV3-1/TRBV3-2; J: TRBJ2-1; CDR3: ASSQEEGGHNEQF
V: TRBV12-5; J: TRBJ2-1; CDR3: ASVGAGSSYNEQF
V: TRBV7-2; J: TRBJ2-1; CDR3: ASSPAVPNEQF
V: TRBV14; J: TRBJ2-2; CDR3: ASSLGLAGVGELF
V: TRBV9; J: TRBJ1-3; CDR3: ASSVAGLSGNTIY
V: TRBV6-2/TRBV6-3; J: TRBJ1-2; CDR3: ASSYRTPGEGYT
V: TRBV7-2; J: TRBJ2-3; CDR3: ASSSSGRNTDTQY
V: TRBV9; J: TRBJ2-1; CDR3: ASSPEGTSGRAGEQF
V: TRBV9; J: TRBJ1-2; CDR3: ASSVVPGDYGYT
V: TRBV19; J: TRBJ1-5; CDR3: ASRGTGGNQPQH
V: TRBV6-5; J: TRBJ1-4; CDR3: ASTPDGQSGEKLF
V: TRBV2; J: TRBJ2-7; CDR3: ASSGAHYEQY
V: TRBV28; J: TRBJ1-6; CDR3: ASRFSPRDRGFNSPLH
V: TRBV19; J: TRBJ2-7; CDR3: ASRATGTIYEQY
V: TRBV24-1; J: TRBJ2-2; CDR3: ATQTGANTGELF
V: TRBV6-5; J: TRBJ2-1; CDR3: ASRVGLAGDNEQF
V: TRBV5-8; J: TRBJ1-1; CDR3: ASSLQGAPGHTEAF
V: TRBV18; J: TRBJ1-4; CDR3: ASSPEDRRNEKLF
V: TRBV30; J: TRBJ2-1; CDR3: AWSEALGNPV
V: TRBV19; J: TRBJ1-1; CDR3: ASKGQGITEAF
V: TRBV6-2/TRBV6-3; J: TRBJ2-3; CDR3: ASSYANRPGGVNTDTQY
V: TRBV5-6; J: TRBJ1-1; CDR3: ASSLGPVPLNTEAF
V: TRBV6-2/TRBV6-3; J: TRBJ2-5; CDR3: ASSYSTSDQETQY
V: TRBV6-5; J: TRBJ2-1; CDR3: ASSYSRTSGSEEQF
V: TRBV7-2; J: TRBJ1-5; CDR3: ASRRGQGVDQPQH
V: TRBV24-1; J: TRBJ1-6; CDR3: ATSEGGGGSPLH
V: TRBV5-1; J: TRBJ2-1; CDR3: ASSLALAENEQF
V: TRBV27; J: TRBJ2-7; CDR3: ASSFGASGRRYEQY
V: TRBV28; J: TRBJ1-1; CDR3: ASSRLGSAF
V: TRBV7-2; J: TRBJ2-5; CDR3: ASSLFGSGEETQY
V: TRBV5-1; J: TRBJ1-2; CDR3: ASSSEAGAGYT
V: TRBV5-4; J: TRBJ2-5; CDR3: ASSLRSGVGETQY
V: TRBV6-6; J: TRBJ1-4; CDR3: ASSLRRPATNEKLF
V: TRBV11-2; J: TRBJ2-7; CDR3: ASSLAGPSYEQY
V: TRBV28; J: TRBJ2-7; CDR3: ASSFSGSSYEQY
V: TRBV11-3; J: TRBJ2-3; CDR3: ASSSSGLAGGPTDTQY
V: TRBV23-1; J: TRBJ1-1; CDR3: ASSQSLDRRNTEAF
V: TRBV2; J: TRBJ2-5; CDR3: ASRDRDWEETQY
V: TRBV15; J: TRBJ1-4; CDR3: ATSKGQVELF
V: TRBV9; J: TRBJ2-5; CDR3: ASSVDPAGGSLETQY
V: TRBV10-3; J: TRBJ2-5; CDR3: AIAPGTGRTETQY
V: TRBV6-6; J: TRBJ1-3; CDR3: ASSYGDRGKLHTIY
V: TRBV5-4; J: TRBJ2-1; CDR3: ASSLTGLAETRAQV
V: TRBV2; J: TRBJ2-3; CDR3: ASSTERGVTDTQY
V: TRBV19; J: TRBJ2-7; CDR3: ASSRTAGGSYEQY
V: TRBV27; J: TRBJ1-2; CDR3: ASSLGPNYGYT
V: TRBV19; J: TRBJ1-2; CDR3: ASSRRTGRLDYGYT
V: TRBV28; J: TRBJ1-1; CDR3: ASSPRGQGETEAF